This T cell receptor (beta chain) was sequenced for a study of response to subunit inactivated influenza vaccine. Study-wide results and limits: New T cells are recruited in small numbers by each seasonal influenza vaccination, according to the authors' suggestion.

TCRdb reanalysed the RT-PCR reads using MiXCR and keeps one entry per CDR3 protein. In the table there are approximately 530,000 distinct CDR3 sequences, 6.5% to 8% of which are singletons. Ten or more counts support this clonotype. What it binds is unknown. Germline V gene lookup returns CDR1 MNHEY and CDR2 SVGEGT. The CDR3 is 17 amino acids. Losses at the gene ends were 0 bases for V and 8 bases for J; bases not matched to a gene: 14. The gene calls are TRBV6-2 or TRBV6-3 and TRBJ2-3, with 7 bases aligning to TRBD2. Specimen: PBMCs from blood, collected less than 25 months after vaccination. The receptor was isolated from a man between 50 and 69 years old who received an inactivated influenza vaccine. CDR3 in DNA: TGTGCCAGCAGTTACTCAACGACTAGCCGCGCCAGTGGTACGCAGTATTTT. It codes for CASSYSTTSRASGTQYF.